The 6 T cell receptor beta chains below all came from one sample that was sequenced in a study of control samples from healthy donors and cancer patients. Here immunoSEQ multiplex PCR was the method, and the copy in TCRdb shows in-frame clones only, minus some. The sample carries 75,000 to 100,000 clones, around 87% recorded once. Sequencing was carried out using blood. The source is a woman in her forties or fifties in good health.

V usage is TRBV7-9 and J usage is TRBJ1-4, with TRBD1 matching 8 bases. This CDR3 region has 14 residues. Germline assignment: CDR1 SEHNR and CDR2 FQNEAQ (reference sequence). Germline trimming cut 4 bases from V and 8 bases from J; bases unmatched to any gene: 6. CDR3 loop: CASSSGQGGEKLFF. In nucleotides, the CDR3 is TGTGCCAGCAGCTCAGGACAGGGAGGGGAAAAACTGTTTTTT.

The J gene is TRBJ1-3, the V gene TRBV10-3; 12 bases are shared with TRBD1. The CDR3 is 18 residues long. V gave up 0 bases and J gave up 4 bases; unmatched junction bases: 7. The germline CDR1 and CDR2 sequences are ENHRY and SYGVKD. The DNA of the CDR3 is TGTGCCATCAGTGAGTCCTTGGGACAGGGGGCTTCGGGAAACACCATATATTTT. Translation gives CAISESLGQGASGNTIYF.

The rearrangement uses TRBV3-1 (or the pseudogene TRBV3-2) and TRBJ2-5; no reliable D call. Trimming left V 4 bases short and J 2 bases short, with 20 bases between. The CDR3 totals 17 residues. Germline CDR1 is LGHDT and CDR2 is YNNKEL (reference sequence). The CDR3 bases are TGTGCCAGCAGCCCTGATCCCCCCCCTCTAGAGCAAGAGACCCAGTACTTC. This translates into CASSPDPPPLEQETQYF.

The chain uses TRBV7-9 and TRBJ1-1, with D possibly TRBD1 on 5 matching bases. This CDR3 spans 13 amino acids. Germline CDR1 and CDR2: SEHNR and FQNEAQ (reference sequence). The germline V and J ends were trimmed by 5 bases and 5 bases, with 12 bases remaining between them. CDR3 protein: CASSPRVRTEAFF. For the CDR3, the DNA is TGTGCCAGCAGCCCCAGGGTGAGGACTGAAGCTTTCTTT.

As DNA, the CDR3 is TGTGCCAGCAGTGACCGGAGAACGTCCACCGGGGAGCTGTTTTTT. Protein: CASSDRRTSTGELFF. The V gene is TRBV2, the J gene TRBJ2-2; D is undetermined. Germline CDR1 reads SNHLY; CDR2 reads FYNNEI. The CDR3 length is 15 residues. Trimming stripped 3 bases from V and 4 bases from J, with 12 bases between.

V usage is TRBV9 and J usage is TRBJ2-2; 9 nucleotides align to TRBD1. This CDR3 has 15 amino acids. Germline-derived CDR1 and CDR2 are SGDLS and YYNGEE. Losses at the gene ends were 3 bases for V and 3 bases for J; bases not matched to a gene: 3. CDR3 sequence reads: CASSEQGADTGELFF. For the CDR3, the DNA is TGTGCCAGCAGCGAACAGGGGGCGGACACCGGGGAGCTGTTTTTT.